This entry lists 7 T cell receptor beta chains sequenced from one sample in a study of vaccination effects on CD4 cells after COVID-19 (dated by TCRdb to the early 2020s). Library creation used the immunoSEQ multiplex PCR assay. TCRdb re-hosts the immuneACCESS table, in-frame sequences only. Its copies lack some clones; in the studies checked, an unresolved V gene accounts for under half of them, and the cause for the rest is not known. In this sample the table shows tens of thousands of clones, roughly 74% of which occur a single time. The ten largest clones add up to roughly 1.7% of the sample. To identify antigen-specific CD4+ T cell clonotypes by their expansion, the ViraFEST assay first stimulated PBMC with viral peptide pools and then applied TCR sequencing. After more than nine days of culture, CD4+ T cells were isolated with the EasySep CD4+ T cell isolation kit. Their antigens are not known.

Sequencing used CD4+ T cells from PBMCs cultured with HCoV-229E spike peptides, obtained before COVID-19 vaccination. Explained via the paper, the cell subset or site label denotes: HCoV-229E spike overlapping peptide pool stimulation. The receptors stem from a human donor who received a COVID-19 vaccine.

This clone was detected only once. The chain uses TRBV10-2 and TRBJ2-1; tentatively, D is TRBD1 or TRBD2 (5 bases each). Per the germline V gene, CDR1 is WSHSY and CDR2 is SAAADI. The CDR3 has 17 residues. V lost 3 bases to trimming and J lost 4 bases, with 19 bases between them. The CDR3 sequence: CASSDGAGLALYNEQFF. DNA for the CDR3: TGCGCCAGCAGTGATGGGGCGGGCTTGGCTTTATACAATGAGCAGTTCTTC.

This chain connects TRBV28 to TRBJ2-1; TRBD2 matches at 11 bases. Germline trimming cut 8 bases from V and 8 bases from J; bases unmatched to any gene: 14. This CDR3 contains 16 residues. Germline V gene data show CDR1 as MDHEN and CDR2 as SYDVKM. CDR3 region: CASLHPTSGDRDEQFF. The DNA of the CDR3 is TGTGCCAGCCTGCACCCGACTAGCGGGGACCGGGATGAGCAGTTCTTC. The full variable domain, rest sourced from reference TRBV28 and TRBJ2-1, is DVKVTQSSRYLVKRTGEKVFLECVQDMDHENMFWYRQDPGLGLRLIYFSYDVKMKEKGDIPEGYSVSREKKERFSLILESASTNQTSMYLCASLHPTSGDRDEQFFGPGTRLTVL.

The chain employs TRBV7-2 and TRBJ2-3; TRBD2 matches 7 bases. The germline V gene encodes CDR1 SGHTA and CDR2 FQGNSA. J lost 6 bases, V lost 1 base, and 7 bases had no gene match. CDR3 length equals 15 residues. The CDR3 nucleotides read TGTGCCAGCAGCTTAGATGTTAGCGGGTTGGATACGCAGTATTTT. This translates into CASSLDVSGLDTQYF.

The chain uses TRBV5-1 and TRBJ1-2; the D gene is possibly TRBD1 (6 bases). Germline V gene sequence: CDR1 SGHRS, CDR2 YFSETQ. V dropped 0 bases and J dropped 8 bases, with 17 bases sitting between them. The CDR3 length is 15 residues. The CDR3 nucleotides read TGCGCCAGCAGCTTGGGTACAGGGTCTCTCGGCGGCTACACCTTC. It is translated as CASSLGTGSLGGYTF.

This clone has only a few counts. The genes are TRBV6-5 and TRBJ2-3; 7 bases match TRBD2. CDR3 length: 15 residues. V lost 3 bases to trimming and J lost 2 bases; unmatched junction nucleotides: 5. Germline loops: CDR1 MNHEY, CDR2 SVGAGI. Written as DNA, the CDR3 is TGTGCCAGCAGTTATAGCGGGCCACCCACAGATACGCAGTATTTT. Translating it yields CASSYSGPPTDTQYF.

This sequence joins TRBV7-3 and TRBJ2-2; D unresolved. The CDR3 has 12 residues. CDR1 and CDR2 (germline): SGHTA, FQGTGA. The V gene lost 5 bases and the J gene lost 6 bases, with 7 bases spanning the gap. The CDR3 bases are TGTGCCAGCAGCGAGGCCCCCGGGGAGCTGTTTTTT. As protein: CASSEAPGELFF.

The chain links TRBV3-1 (or the pseudogene TRBV3-2) to TRBJ1-6, with 9 bases fitting TRBD1. Germline CDR1 and CDR2: LGHDT and YNNKEL (reference sequence). The CDR3 runs 15 residues. Trimming removed 3 bases from V and 5 bases from J; junction bases left unmatched: 2. The CDR3 protein is CASSHRTGDNSPLHF. The CDR3 DNA follows: TGTGCCAGCAGCCACCGGACAGGGGATAATTCACCCCTCCACTTT.